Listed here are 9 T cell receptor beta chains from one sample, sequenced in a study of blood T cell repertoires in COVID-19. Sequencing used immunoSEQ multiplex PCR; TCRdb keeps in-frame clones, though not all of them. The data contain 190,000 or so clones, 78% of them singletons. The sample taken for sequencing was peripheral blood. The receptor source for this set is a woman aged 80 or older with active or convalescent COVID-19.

The CDR3 loop is CATSRDSRGGNIQYF. CDR3 coding DNA: TGTGCCACCAGCAGAGATAGCAGGGGTGGAAACATTCAGTACTTC. The J gene is TRBJ2-4, the V gene TRBV15, with D possibly being TRBD1 (6 bases). CDR1 and CDR2 from the germline V gene are LNHNV and YYDKDF (reference sequence). CDR3 length: 15 residues. V lost 0 bases and J 6 bases, leaving 12 bases between the germline ends.

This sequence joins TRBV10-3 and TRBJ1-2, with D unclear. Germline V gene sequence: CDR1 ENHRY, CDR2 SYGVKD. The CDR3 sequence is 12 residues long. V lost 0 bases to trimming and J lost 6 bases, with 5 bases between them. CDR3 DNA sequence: TGTGCCATCAGTGAGTCGAGGAATGGCTACACCTTC. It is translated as CAISESRNGYTF.

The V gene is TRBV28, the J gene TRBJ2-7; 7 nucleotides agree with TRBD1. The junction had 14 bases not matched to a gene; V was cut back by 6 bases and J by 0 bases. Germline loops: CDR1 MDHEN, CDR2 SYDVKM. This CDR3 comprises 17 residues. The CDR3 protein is CASSPPMTGMISYEQYF. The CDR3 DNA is TGTGCCAGCAGCCCTCCGATGACAGGGATGATCTCCTACGAGCAGTACTTC. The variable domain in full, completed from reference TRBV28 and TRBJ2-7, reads DVKVTQSSRYLVKRTGEKVFLECVQDMDHENMFWYRQDPGLGLRLIYFSYDVKMKEKGDIPEGYSVSREKKERFSLILESASTNQTSMYLCASSPPMTGMISYEQYFGPGTRLTVT.

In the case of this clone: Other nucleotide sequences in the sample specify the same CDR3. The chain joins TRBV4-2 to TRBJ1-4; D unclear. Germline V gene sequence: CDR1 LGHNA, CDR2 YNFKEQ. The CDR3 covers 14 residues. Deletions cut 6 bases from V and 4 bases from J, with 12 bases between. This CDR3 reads CASSLEAFNEKLFF. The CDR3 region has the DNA TGTGCCAGCAGTCTCGAAGCTTTTAATGAAAAACTGTTTTTT.

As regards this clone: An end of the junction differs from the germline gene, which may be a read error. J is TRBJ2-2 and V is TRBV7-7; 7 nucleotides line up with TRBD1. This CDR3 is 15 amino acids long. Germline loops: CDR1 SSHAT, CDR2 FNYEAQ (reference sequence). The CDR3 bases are TGTGCTAGCAGCCCCCGACAGGGTGGAACCGGGGAGCTGTTTTTT. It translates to CASSPRQGGTGELFF. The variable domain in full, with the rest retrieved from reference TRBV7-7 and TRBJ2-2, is GAGVSQSPRYKVTKRGQDVTLRCDPISSHATLYWYQQALGQGPEFLTYFNYEAQPDKSGLPSDRFSAERPEGSISTLTIQRTEQRDSAMYRCASSPRQGGTGELFFGEGSRLTVL.

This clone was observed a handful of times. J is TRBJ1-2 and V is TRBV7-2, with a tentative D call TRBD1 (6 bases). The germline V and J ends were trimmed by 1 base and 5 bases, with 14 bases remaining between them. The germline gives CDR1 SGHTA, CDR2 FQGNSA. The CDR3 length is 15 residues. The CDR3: CASSLEGQPIYGYTF. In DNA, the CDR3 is TGTGCCAGCAGCTTAGAAGGACAGCCAATTTATGGCTACACCTTC.

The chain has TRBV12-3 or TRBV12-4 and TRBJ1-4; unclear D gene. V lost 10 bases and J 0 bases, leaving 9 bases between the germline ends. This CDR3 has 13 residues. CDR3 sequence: CAIDTATNEKLFF. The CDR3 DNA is TGTGCCATCGACACCGCAACTAATGAAAAACTGTTTTTT.

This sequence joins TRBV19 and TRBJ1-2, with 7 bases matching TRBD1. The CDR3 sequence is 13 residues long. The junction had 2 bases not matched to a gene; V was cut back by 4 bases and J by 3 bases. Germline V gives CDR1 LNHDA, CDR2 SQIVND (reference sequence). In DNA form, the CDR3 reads TGTGCCAGTAGTAATACAGGGGACTATGGCTACACCTTC. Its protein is CASSNTGDYGYTF.

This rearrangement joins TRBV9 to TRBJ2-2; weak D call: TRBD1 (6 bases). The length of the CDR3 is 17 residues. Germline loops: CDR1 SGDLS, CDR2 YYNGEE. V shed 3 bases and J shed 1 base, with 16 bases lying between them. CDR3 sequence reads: CASSEAGRTENTGELFF. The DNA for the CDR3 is TGTGCCAGCAGCGAGGCGGGTCGGACAGAGAACACCGGGGAGCTGTTTTTT.